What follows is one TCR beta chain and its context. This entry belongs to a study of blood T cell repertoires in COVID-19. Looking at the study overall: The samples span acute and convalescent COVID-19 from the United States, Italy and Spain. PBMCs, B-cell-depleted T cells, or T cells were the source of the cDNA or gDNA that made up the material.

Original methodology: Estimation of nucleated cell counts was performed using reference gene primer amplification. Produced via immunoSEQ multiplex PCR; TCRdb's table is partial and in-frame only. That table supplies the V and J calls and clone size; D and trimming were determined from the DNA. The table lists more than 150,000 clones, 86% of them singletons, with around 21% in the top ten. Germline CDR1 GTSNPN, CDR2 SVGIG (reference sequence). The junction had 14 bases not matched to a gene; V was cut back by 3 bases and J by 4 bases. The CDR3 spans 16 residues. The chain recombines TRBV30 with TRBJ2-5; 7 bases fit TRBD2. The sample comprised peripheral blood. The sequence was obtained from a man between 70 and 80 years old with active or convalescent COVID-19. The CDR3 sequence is CAWRGLAGVSRETQYF. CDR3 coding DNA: TGTGCCTGGAGGGGGCTTGCGGGGGTGTCTAGAGAGACCCAGTACTTC.